This T cell receptor (beta chain) was recorded in a study of blood T cell repertoires in COVID-19. Study-level information: The origin of the acute and convalescent COVID-19 samples was the United States, Italy and Spain. Sources were T cells, B-cell-depleted T cells, or PBMCs; the material itself was cDNA or gDNA.

In the study's own analysis: Estimation of nucleated cell counts was performed using reference gene primer amplification. The protocol was immunoSEQ multiplex PCR, while the TCRdb copy is restricted to in-frame clones and leaves out a portion. That table gives V, J and clone size, and the DNA gave D and trimming. This sample has 140,000 or so clones, with more than 85% found just once. Germline CDR1 reads MGHRA; CDR2 reads YSYEKL. V was clipped by 0 bases and J by 4 bases; unmatched bases: 5. The CDR3 runs 16 residues. The source is a human donor in a cohort sampled during active COVID-19. The chain has TRBV4-1 and TRBJ2-5; 10 bases agree with TRBD1. Sequencing input: peripheral blood. In nucleotides, the CDR3 is TGCGCCAGCAGCCAAGATAGACAGGGGGCGCGAGAGACCCAGTACTTC. It encodes CASSQDRQGARETQYF.